This T cell receptor (beta chain) is drawn from a study of cytomegalovirus exposure and HLA in healthy donors. About the research overall: In an earlier analysis, 90 million to 130 million unique TCR beta sequences were found from 200 million or so T cells.

The PCR used 60 Vbeta and 13 Jbeta primers. Sequencing was performed with immunoSEQ multiplex PCR; in TCRdb, only in-frame clones are kept and a portion is missing. The table records around 19,000 clones, 70% to 85% of them present only once. Remarks on this clone: Its antigen is unidentified.

Regarding the study as a whole: An ancestry cluster, one associated with Asian ancestry, reportedly showed fewer N-insertions than the approximately 670-donor mean in a later analysis. Across donors, most TCRs were seen rarely, yet some public ones were widespread. Previously analyzed data showed that most TCR beta V segments were productive at a frequency of about 87% or about 30%.

Trimming left V 5 bases short and J 4 bases short, with 12 bases between. This CDR3 has 13 residues. Germline CDR1 reads SGHTA; CDR2 reads FQGNSA. V gene TRBV7-2 combines with J gene TRBJ2-7; possibly TRBD1 for D (6 bases). The TCR originated in a human donor in good health. The sequenced material came from PBMCs. The DNA of the CDR3 is TGTGCCAGCAGCGTCTTCAGGGGTTACGAGCAGTACTTC. Residues: CASSVFRGYEQYF. Supplemented by reference TRBV7-2 and TRBJ2-7, the full variable domain reads GAGVSQSPSNKVTEKGKDVELRCDPISGHTALYWYRQSLGQGLEFLIYFQGNSAPDKSGLPSDRFSAERTGGSVSTLTIQRTQQEDSAVYLCASSVFRGYEQYFGPGTRLTVT.